One sample yielded the 21 T cell receptor beta chains listed below, sequenced in a study of blood T cell repertoires in COVID-19. Only in-frame clones appear in the TCRdb table, and some are missing; sequencing was by immunoSEQ multiplex PCR. There are under 400,000 clones in the sample; 90% occur only once, and around 7% lies in the top ten. The material sequenced was peripheral blood. All receptors come from a man between 18 and 29 years old with active or convalescent COVID-19.

This clone came up a few times. This chain connects TRBV6-2 or TRBV6-3 to TRBJ2-5, with TRBD1 as a possible D gene (6 bases). Trimming pared 6 bases from V and 0 bases from J, leaving 8 bases between. The CDR3 totals 13 residues. The germline CDR1 and CDR2 sequences are MNHEY and SVGEGT. The CDR3 protein is CASSRQDQETQYF. The CDR3 bases are TGTGCCAGCAGCCGACAGGACCAAGAGACCCAGTACTTC.

The chain links TRBV5-1 to TRBJ1-1; D not resolved. This CDR3 has 14 residues. Between the trimmed V and J ends, which lost 4 bases and 0 bases, there was a span of 10 bases. The germline gives CDR1 SGHRS, CDR2 YFSETQ. CDR3 DNA sequence: TGCGCCAGCAGCCCGGGAGTGATGAACACTGAAGCTTTCTTT. This translates into CASSPGVMNTEAFF.

This clone was seen a few times. The V gene is TRBV7-8, the J gene TRBJ2-3; 9 bases map to TRBD2. This CDR3 region has 17 residues. V dropped 5 bases and J dropped 1; count of bases not matched to a gene: 10. CDR1 and CDR2 from the germline V gene are SGHVS and FQNEAQ. The CDR3 sequence: CASSRGRGGTRTDTQYF. As DNA, the CDR3 is TGTGCCAGCAGCCGAGGGCGGGGGGGCACCCGCACAGATACGCAGTATTTT. Full variable domain (remainder filled in from reference TRBV7-8 and TRBJ2-3): GAGVSQSPRYKVAKRGQDVALRCDPISGHVSLFWYQQALGQGPEFLTYFQNEAQLDKSGLPSDRFFAERPEGSVSTLKIQRTQQEDSAVYLCASSRGRGGTRTDTQYFGPGTRLTVL.

The CDR3 DNA reads TGTGCCAGCAGTTTTGTTTCCCAAAAGAACACTGAAGCTTTCTTT. Protein: CASSFVSQKNTEAFF. The J gene is TRBJ1-1, the V gene TRBV28; D remains unclear. The CDR3 is 15 residues long. Trimming shortened V by 3 bases and J by 1 base, and 12 bases separated the two germline ends. Germline CDR1 MDHEN, CDR2 SYDVKM.

The gene calls are TRBV7-8 and TRBJ2-7; tentative D call: TRBD2 (6 bases). Germline CDR1 SGHVS, CDR2 FQNEAQ. Trimming left V 1 base short and J 7 bases short, with 20 bases between. There are 16 residues in the CDR3. The CDR3 DNA reads TGTGCCAGCAGCTTAGGAGTCGGAGGGAATGCGTGGGAGCAGTACTTC. Translated: CASSLGVGGNAWEQYF.

The rearrangement joins TRBV6-2 or TRBV6-3 to TRBJ2-2, with 7 bases that match TRBD1. CDR1 is MNHEY and CDR2 is SVGEGT in the germline V gene. Unmatched junction bases numbered 1, after V lost 0 bases and J lost 0 bases. The CDR3 loop spans 16 amino acids. The CDR3 reads CASSYSGQANTGELFF. Here the CDR3 DNA reads TGTGCCAGCAGTTACTCTGGACAGGCGAACACCGGGGAGCTGTTTTTT.

This clone was found once. The chain recombines TRBV23-1 with TRBJ2-7; 9 nucleotides align to TRBD1. TRBV23-1 is classed as an ORF, of uncertain function. There are 14 residues in the CDR3. Trimming removed 4 bases from V and 7 bases from J; junction bases left unmatched: 8. The CDR3 here is CASSPGTGSGEQYF. The CDR3 bases are TGCGCCAGCAGTCCAGGGACAGGGTCTGGTGAGCAGTACTTC.

The chain employs TRBV27 and TRBJ1-6; D gene unclear. CDR1 and CDR2 (germline): MNHEY, SMNVEV (reference sequence). V lost 7 bases, J lost 7 bases, and 8 bases lay in between. The CDR3 has 12 amino acids. CDR3 in amino acids: CASTNYNSPLHF. As DNA, the CDR3 is TGTGCCAGCACCAACTACAATTCACCCCTCCACTTT.

This clone has ten or more counts. This sequence joins TRBV6-6 and TRBJ2-1, with D possibly matching TRBD1 (6 bases). This CDR3 contains 12 residues. Germline V gene data show CDR1 as MNHNY and CDR2 as SVGAGI (reference sequence). Trimming took off 7 bases at V and 7 bases at J, with 11 bases between the two ends. The CDR3 loop reads CASNRDINEQFF. The CDR3 DNA follows: TGTGCCAGCAACCGGGACATAAATGAGCAGTTCTTC.

The rearrangement joins TRBV4-1 to TRBJ2-2, with a weak D call TRBD1 (6 bases). The CDR3 spans 16 residues. Germline-derived CDR1 and CDR2 are MGHRA and YSYEKL. The V end lost 3 bases, the J end lost 3 bases, and 14 bases lay between the germline ends. The CDR3 sequence: CASSHQQGWDTGELFF. CDR3 nucleotide sequence: TGCGCCAGCAGCCACCAACAGGGTTGGGACACCGGGGAGCTGTTTTTT.

The rearrangement links TRBV19 to TRBJ2-7; TRBD1 aligns across 12 bases. CDR3 size: 17 residues. Germline V gene lookup returns CDR1 LNHDA and CDR2 SQIVND (reference sequence). The trim removed 1 base at V and 6 bases at J, leaving 10 bases unmatched. This CDR3 reads CASSIGTRGQGAREQYF. CDR3 nucleotide sequence: TGTGCCAGTAGTATAGGAACTCGGGGACAGGGGGCGCGCGAGCAGTACTTC.

V gene TRBV6-2 or TRBV6-3 combines with J gene TRBJ2-4, with D maybe TRBD2 (5 bases). This CDR3 comprises 16 residues. Germline V gene lookup returns CDR1 MNHEY and CDR2 SVGEGT. Deletions cut 6 bases from V and 0 bases from J, with 15 bases between. This chain's CDR3 is CASSPRETIAKNIQYF. For the CDR3, the DNA is TGTGCCAGCAGCCCTAGGGAGACGATAGCCAAAAACATTCAGTACTTC.

As regards this clone: Sequence at one end of the junction differs from germline and may be a read error. In the same sample, other DNA sequences code for this CDR3. J is TRBJ1-6 and V is TRBV10-3; no clear D gene. This CDR3 has 14 residues. In germline, CDR1 is ENHRY, CDR2 SYGVKD. The CDR3, as DNA: TGCGCCATCAGTGCGCCGGAGGATAATTCACCCCTCCACTTT. This codes for CAISAPEDNSPLHF.

This rearrangement joins TRBV4-3 to TRBJ1-6; D is unclear. The CDR3 covers 16 residues. Per germline, CDR1 LGHNA and CDR2 YSLEER. Trimming stripped 0 bases from V and 2 bases from J, with 8 bases between. CDR3 residues: CASSQDARAYNSPLHF. Here the CDR3 DNA reads TGCGCCAGCAGCCAAGACGCCCGGGCCTATAATTCACCCCTCCACTTT.

The V gene is TRBV5-5, the J gene TRBJ1-4, with 9 nucleotides matching TRBD1. V lost 6 bases, J lost 7 bases, and 4 bases stayed unmatched. CDR3 length: 13 residues. Germline CDR1 SGHKS, CDR2 YYEKEE (reference sequence). The CDR3 region is CASMRDRAEKLFF. CDR3 DNA sequence: TGTGCCAGCATGCGGGACAGGGCTGAAAAACTGTTTTTT.

The V gene is TRBV3-1 (or the pseudogene TRBV3-2), the J gene TRBJ1-6; 7 nucleotides line up with TRBD1. Germline CDR1 is LGHDT and CDR2 is YNNKEL (reference sequence). Losses at the gene ends were 3 bases for V and 7 bases for J; bases not matched to a gene: 9. The CDR3 is 16 amino acids. The CDR3, as DNA: TGTGCCAGCAGCCAGTCCTTAGGGACAGAGAATTCACCCCTCCACTTT. Protein product: CASSQSLGTENSPLHF.

The sample holds one count of this clone. The chain uses TRBV18 and TRBJ2-1, with TRBD1 as a possible D gene (5 bases). Between the trimmed V and J ends, which lost 3 bases and 3 bases, there was a span of 9 bases. Germline CDR1 KGHSH, CDR2 LQKENI. The CDR3 consists of 14 residues. The CDR3 here is CASSPETVYNEQFF. The CDR3 DNA reads as TGTGCCAGCTCACCGGAGACAGTCTACAATGAGCAGTTCTTC.

The genes are TRBV25-1 and TRBJ2-2; the match to TRBD2 covers 9 bases. With V trimmed by 6 bases and J by 3 bases, 8 bases remained unmatched. Germline V CDR1 and CDR2: MGHDK, SYGVNS. This CDR3 contains 16 residues. CDR3 residues: CASSDSGSLDTGELFF. CDR3 coding DNA: TGTGCCAGCAGCGATAGCGGGAGTTTGGACACCGGGGAGCTGTTTTTT.

The chain employs TRBV24-1 and TRBJ2-3, with 8 nucleotides matching TRBD2. The CDR3 runs 16 residues. The germline V gene encodes CDR1 KGHDR and CDR2 SFDVKD. Unmatched junction bases numbered 6, after V lost 3 bases and J lost 2 bases. The CDR3 protein is CATSDNKRGFTDTQYF. In DNA form, the CDR3 reads TGTGCCACCAGTGATAATAAGCGGGGGTTCACAGATACGCAGTATTTT.

The chain has TRBV27 and TRBJ2-7, with 8 bases that match TRBD2. CDR1 MNHEY and CDR2 SMNVEV come from the germline V gene (reference sequence). The CDR3 has 14 amino acids. V shed 9 bases and J 0 bases; nucleotides not matched to a gene: 7. This CDR3 is CASKVAGGSYEQYF. The CDR3 DNA follows: TGTGCCAGTAAGGTGGCGGGGGGCTCCTACGAGCAGTACTTC.

This chain uses TRBV4-3 with TRBJ2-7; weak D call: TRBD1 (5 bases). This CDR3 is built from 17 residues. Trimming shortened V by 2 bases and J by 2 bases, and 19 bases separated the two germline ends. CDR1 is LGHNA, CDR2 YSLEER, per germline. The CDR3: CASSQNHVGRNAYEQYF. The CDR3 nucleotides read TGCGCCAGCAGCCAAAACCACGTGGGGCGCAACGCCTACGAGCAGTACTTC.